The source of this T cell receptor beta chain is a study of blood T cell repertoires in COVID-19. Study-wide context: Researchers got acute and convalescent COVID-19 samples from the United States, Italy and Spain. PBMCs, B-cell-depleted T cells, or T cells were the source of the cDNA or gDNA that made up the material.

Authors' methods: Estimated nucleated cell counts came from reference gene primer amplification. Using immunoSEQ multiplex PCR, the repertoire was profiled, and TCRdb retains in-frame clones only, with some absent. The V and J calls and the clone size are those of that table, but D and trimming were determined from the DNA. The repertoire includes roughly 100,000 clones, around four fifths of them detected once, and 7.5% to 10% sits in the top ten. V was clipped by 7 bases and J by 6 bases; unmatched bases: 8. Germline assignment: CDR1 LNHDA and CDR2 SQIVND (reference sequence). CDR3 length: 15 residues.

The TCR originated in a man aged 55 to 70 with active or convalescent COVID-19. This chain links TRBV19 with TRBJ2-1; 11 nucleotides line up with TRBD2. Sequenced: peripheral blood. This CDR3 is CASTLAGGRSNEQFF. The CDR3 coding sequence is TGTGCCAGTACCTTAGCGGGAGGGCGCAGCAATGAGCAGTTCTTC.